This TCR beta chain appears in the sequencing data of a study of cytomegalovirus exposure and HLA in healthy donors (dated by TCRdb to 2015 to 2018). Regarding the research as a whole: An earlier analysis of 587 of the donors reported over 250 Gb of sequence data and around 120 million unique TCR beta sequences obtained from 150 million to 200 million T cells. All discovery cohort repertoires had been generated using a single sequencing platform. The study profiled the T cell repertoires of approximately 700 subjects by immunosequencing and related them to cytomegalovirus serostatus. Both class I and class II loci were covered by HLA typing, at four-digit resolution. An early release that covered roughly 600 HLA-typed donors contained 250 to 350 gigabases of sequencing data and tens of millions of unique TCR sequences. Rather than using new phenotypic data, the later analysis identified candidate immune exposures from TCR beta sequences and from how often those sequences occurred across donors. To decide whether each TCR beta V gene segment behaved as functional or pseudogenic, an earlier analysis of 587 of the donors relied on high-throughput TCR beta sequencing. Typing coverage differed by locus: A, B, C, DRB1 and DQB1 were typed in roughly 629-630 donors, DQA1 in 500 to 550, DPA1 in 600 to 610, and DPB1 in just under 490. A separate validation cohort of 100 to 150 different subjects was used in addition to the approximately 670-subject first cohort. Of the 300 to 500 genotyped donors, over 80% were placed in the genetic ancestry cluster associated with self-reported Caucasian donors. In a later genetic analysis, genome-wide SNP genotypes for about 55% of the roughly 700 donors were used, and that subset was treated as a discovery cohort. On average, roughly 240,000 unique TCR beta nucleotide sequences were sequenced per donor among several hundred genotyped donors of the cohort, with roughly a sixth of those sequences being non-productive. A later analysis re-analyzed previously published TCR beta repertoires from approximately 670 donors and added high-resolution HLA genotyping to study TCR occurrence patterns. Alongside the repertoire data, information on donor age, sex, ethnicity and CMV serostatus was compiled. To predict cytomegalovirus infection status, the study brought together high-throughput TCR immunosequencing, statistical association of individual TCRs with disease status, and machine learning. Roughly 5 DR-DQ haplotypes were handled as single units for association and clustering, since linkage in the cohort was strong. The aim of the study was to test whether cataloging public T cell receptors could identify signatures of past pathogen exposure. What the work shows at the level of the full study, not this receptor alone: In a later analysis, HLA-associated TCR beta chains showed more clonal expansion and lower generation probabilities than non-associated chains that were equally common. Broadly in line with IMGT annotations, most TCR beta V segments showed up in productive rearrangements about 87% or about 30% of the time in an earlier analysis of several hundred of the donors. In both the original and validation cohorts, the classifier was reported to diagnose cytomegalovirus status with high specificity and sensitivity. The earlier analysis of approximately 560 of the donors excluded over 15 rarely observed V segments, including chromosome 9 orphons, because counts were too low. Because the 87-base-pair reads could not distinguish some IMGT-functional V segments, including TRBV6-2 and TRBV6-3, those segments were excluded. A further reported finding was that TCR beta sequences accurately predicted the HLA-A and HLA-B alleles for most subjects in the first cohort. Because HLA typing was unavailable for some donors at each locus, only the typed subset was used in association tests. While some public TCRs were present in many individuals, most TCR sequences turned up only very rarely across donors. A later genetic analysis associated a missense DCLRE1C variant with V-gene and J-gene trimming of TCR beta chains, and an independent cohort replicated the association. When HLA alleles, especially DR and DQ, strongly co-occurred, TCR associations were difficult to assign to individual alleles. Three of the identified cytomegalovirus-associated TCR beta chains were confirmed in vitro to be specific for cytomegalovirus antigens. In the study, 164 TCR beta chains were listed as associated with cytomegalovirus. In a later analysis, TCR association rates were found to vary across HLA loci, with the most associated TCRs seen for DRB1 alleles and the fewest for HLA-C alleles. A later genetic analysis reported fewer N-insertions in productive TCRs among donors in an Asian-associated ancestry cluster than the approximately 670-donor mean. Sequencing depth was assumed to be roughly uniform across donors in the presence/absence analyses, though that assumption may not hold. A cluster of highly shared sequence variants was judged likely to represent a technical artifact of the sequencing pipeline. A later analysis reported that several top co-occurrence clusters appeared linked to parvovirus B19, influenza, CMV and Epstein-Barr virus. In a later analysis, 16,951 TCR beta sequences were associated with specific HLA alleles at a false discovery rate of 0.05. Correlated functional status among segregating V segments might be attributable to linkage disequilibrium, but an unknown experimental factor could not be ruled out. Only TCR beta chains were sequenced in this cohort, and the absence of alpha or paired-chain data limited detectable features. CMV serostatus was the only immune exposure information available for the cohort. The authors suggested that the approach could potentially be generalized to other disease states and immunological phenotypes. In a later analysis, most CMV-associated TCR beta chains were found to appear HLA-restricted, with HLA associations seemingly driven largely by CMV exposure.

A note on this clone: The specificity of this receptor is unknown. Per-base quality was not reported, and no clone a single base away is much larger than it.

The method was the immunoSEQ multiplex PCR assay. For the multiplex PCR, a mixture combining 60 forward primers for TCR Vbeta segments and 13 reverse primers for TCR Jbeta segments was used. The CDR3 region of rearranged TCR beta genes was amplified from genomic DNA by a multiplex PCR assay. The Illumina HiSeq System was used to sequence the amplified TCR beta libraries as 87-base-pair reads. The source study handled its data this way. In a later analysis, some 80 million unique TCR beta chains were counted across the approximately 620 repertoires, and roughly 11 million of these chains were shared by at least two donors. Raw reads were error-corrected and collapsed into unique sequences with a nearest-neighbor algorithm that merged closely related sequences to remove PCR and sequencing errors. V, D and J gene segments were assigned by aligning CDR3 sequences to IMGT reference sequences. Each retained sequence needed at least a six-nucleotide match to both a V gene segment and a J gene segment. A rearrangement was called productive if the CDR3 had no stop codons and remained in frame with V and J, and every other rearrangement was called non-productive. Following IMGT convention, CDR3 was defined as the stretch from the second conserved V-encoded cysteine to the conserved J-encoded phenylalanine. The earlier analysis of around 640 of the donors excluded sequences that lacked an unambiguous match to a single V gene segment. In an earlier analysis of a few hundred of the donors, V segments were called functional above 56.7% productive rearrangements and were called segregating when the between-donor standard deviation exceeded 5%. To diagnose cytomegalovirus status from the catalog of TCR beta chain sequences, a statistical classification framework was built. V and J gene assignment, in a later analysis, came from comparing TCR nucleotide sequences with IMGT/GENE-DB human TR gene sequences. Using the TCRdist pipeline, a later analysis assigned CDR3 sequences along with most-parsimonious VDJ recombination scenarios. A later analysis defined each TCR beta chain by its CDR3 amino acid sequence plus V-gene family, and excluded reads lacking a unique V-gene family. In a later analysis, fewer than 600 highly shared, low-generation-probability nucleotide sequences were removed to address suspected cross-contamination and a sequencing artifact. In a later analysis, a clonal expansion index was calculated for each public chain from normalized within-repertoire ranks of inferred template counts. In a later analysis, generation probabilities were computed using a VDJ recombination model fitted to out-of-frame rearrangements, and the results were checked against IGoR. Hypergeometric tests were used in a later analysis to score TCR-TCR, TCR-HLA and TCR-CMV co-occurrence, with a repertoire-size bias correction applied to the TCR pairs. To estimate false discovery rates, a later analysis permuted the HLA or CMV assignments 20 times. A later analysis grouped co-occurring TCRs with DBSCAN, adding TCRdist sequence similarity when clustering within HLA-allele-positive subsets. Repertoires with fewer than 30,000 or more than 120,000 public chains, plus five repertoires with anomalous nucleotide sharing, were excluded from co-occurrence clustering. As stored in TCRdb, this immuneACCESS dataset retains in-frame rearrangements with V and J assigned. A fraction of the clones does not appear; measured against another copy, unresolved V genes explain less than half of the discrepancy, and the remainder lacks a known reason. The DNA gave D and trimming, while V, J and clone size come from that table. In this sample the table shows about 200,000 clones, 86% of which occur a single time. The biggest ten clones account for around 0.3% of the sample.

V is cut by 0 bases and J by 7 bases, and the space between the germline ends is 14 bases. The CDR3 starts with the cysteine, ends with the phenylalanine, and has 15 residues. Only the CDR3 portion is preserved as DNA: 45 bases, with reading frame beginning at the first base. Based on the germline V gene, the CDR1 and CDR2 sequences are SGHRS and YFSETQ. In total, roughly 670 healthy bone marrow donors made up the cohort. At the time of sampling, every cohort member was nominally healthy, though immune exposures that went unrecorded were likely present. The donor tested CMV seronegative, placing the donor among the roughly 340 seronegative members of the cohort. Every donor gave a peripheral blood sample, and the peripheral blood mononuclear cells from that sample were used for TCR beta sequencing. The Qiagen DNeasy Blood Extraction Kit was used to extract genomic DNA from the blood cell samples.

The rearranged segments are TRBV5-1 and TRBJ2-1; the D gene is perhaps TRBD1, on 5 matching bases. Sequenced sample: PBMCs. The receptor's source is a woman in her 30s in good health and CMV-seronegative. The CDR3 reads as follows: CASSLEYRQINEQFF. The DNA sequence is given as TGCGCCAGCAGCTTGGAATATCGACAGATAAATGAGCAGTTCTTC.